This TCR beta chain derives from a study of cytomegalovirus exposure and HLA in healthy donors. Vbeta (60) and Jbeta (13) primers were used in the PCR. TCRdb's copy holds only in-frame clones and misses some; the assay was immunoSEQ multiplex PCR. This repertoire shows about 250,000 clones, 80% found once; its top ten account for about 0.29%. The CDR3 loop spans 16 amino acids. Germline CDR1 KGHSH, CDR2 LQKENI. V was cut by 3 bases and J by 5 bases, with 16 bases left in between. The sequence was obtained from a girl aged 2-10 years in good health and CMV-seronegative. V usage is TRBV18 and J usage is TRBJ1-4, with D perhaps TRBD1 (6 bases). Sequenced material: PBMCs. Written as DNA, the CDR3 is TGTGCCAGCTCACCCGGCCAGGGGCCGCCAAATGAAAAACTGTTTTTT. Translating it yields CASSPGQGPPNEKLFF.